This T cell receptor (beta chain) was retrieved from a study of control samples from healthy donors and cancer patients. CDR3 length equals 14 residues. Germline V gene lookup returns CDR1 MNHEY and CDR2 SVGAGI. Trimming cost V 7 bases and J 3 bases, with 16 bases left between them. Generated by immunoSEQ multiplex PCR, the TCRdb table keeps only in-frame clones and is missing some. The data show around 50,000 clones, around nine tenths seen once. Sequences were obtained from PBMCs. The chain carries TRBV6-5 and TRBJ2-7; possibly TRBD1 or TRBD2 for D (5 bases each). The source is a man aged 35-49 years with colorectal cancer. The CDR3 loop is CASTPEVGVYEQYF. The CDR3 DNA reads TGTGCCAGCACCCCGGAGGTAGGGGTCTACGAGCAGTACTTC.